These 21 T cell receptor beta chains came from one sample sequenced in a study of neurological immune-mediated disorders. TCRdb recomputed calls from the 5' RACE reads with MiXCR, one row per CDR3 protein. The table records under 100,000 distinct CDR3 sequences, less than 15% of them present only once. Regarding time point: longitudinal time-point 2. Sequencing was performed on PBMCs. Receptor source: a female donor with HTLV-1-associated myelopathy (HAM/TSP).

This clonotype was seen repeatedly, ten times or more. The genes are TRBV12-3 or TRBV12-4 and TRBJ1-1; D remains ambiguous. Trimming took 6 bases from V and 1 from J, leaving 15 bases between them. This CDR3 region has 15 residues. CDR3 bases: TGTGCCAGCAGCACCCTCTGGGTACCGAACACTGAAGCTTTCTTT. Translating gives CASSTLWVPNTEAFF.

A few counts support this clonotype. The chain carries TRBV5-1 and TRBJ2-2; 8 bases line up with TRBD2. The CDR3 extends over 15 amino acids. Germline V CDR1 and CDR2: SGHRS, YFSETQ. Trimming at V came to 6 bases and at J to 4 bases, leaving 8 bases not matched to a gene. The CDR3 DNA reads TGCGCCAGCATCGCGGGGGGCCGGCGCACCGGGGAGCTGTTTTTT. Translation gives CASIAGGRRTGELFF.

This clonotype was counted ten times or more. This sequence joins TRBV7-3 and TRBJ1-6; the match to TRBD1 covers 8 bases. From germline, CDR1 is SGHTA and CDR2 FQGTGA. Trimming took 4 bases from V and 7 from J; bases not matched to a gene: 6. This CDR3 has 15 residues. CDR3 amino acids: CASSSTGGYNSPLHF. CDR3 DNA: TGTGCCAGCAGCTCTACAGGGGGGTACAATTCACCCCTCCACTTT.

This clonotype was detected ten times or more. This chain joins TRBV5-4 and TRBJ2-5, with 9 bases matching TRBD1. The CDR3 has 15 residues. J was trimmed by 5 bases and V by 10 bases; bases with no gene match: 15. Per the germline V gene, CDR1 is SGHNT and CDR2 is YYREEE (reference sequence). The CDR3 DNA reads TGTGCCCGCAACCAAGTAACAGGGGGCCGGGAGACCCAGTACTTC. Protein sequence: CARNQVTGGRETQYF.

This clonotype was found many times. The genes are TRBV7-9 and TRBJ2-3; a weak D match, TRBD2 (6 bases). This CDR3 has 15 amino acids. Germline CDR1 and CDR2: SEHNR and FQNEAQ (reference sequence). Between the trimmed V and J ends, which lost 5 bases and 4 bases, there was a span of 16 bases. Written as DNA, the CDR3 is TGTGCCAGCAGCCCACTAGCCAAAGGGCCAGATACGCAGTATTTT. As protein: CASSPLAKGPDTQYF.

Remarks on this clonotype: The junction departs from the called germline gene at one end, perhaps through a read error. The gene calls are TRBV5-6 and TRBJ2-7, with 12 bases fitting TRBD2. The CDR3 runs 16 residues. From germline, CDR1 is SGHDT and CDR2 YYEEEE. The CDR3, as DNA: TGTGCCAACAGCGTCCCTAGCGGGGGGGCCCGGGACGAGCAGTACTTC. Translating gives CANSVPSGGARDEQYF.

This clonotype has a handful of counts. The CDR3 loop reads CSAIPSSNYGYTF. The DNA of the CDR3 is TGCAGTGCGATCCCAAGCTCAAACTATGGCTACACCTTC. The rearrangement uses TRBV20-1 and TRBJ1-2; D not resolved. The CDR3 length is 13 residues. The germline CDR1 and CDR2 sequences are DFQATT and SNEGSKA (reference sequence). Trimming cost V 6 bases and J 2 bases, with 13 bases left between them.

Points on this clonotype: A much larger clone differs by one base, so this may be a read error. V is TRBV5-6 and J is TRBJ2-1; TRBD2 is a possible D gene (5 bases). The CDR3 spans 12 residues. CDR1 SGHDT and CDR2 YYEEEE come from the germline V gene. The CDR3 loop reads CVSSFRGGEQFF. The CDR3 bases are TGTGTCAGCAGCTTCAGAGGAGGTGAGCAGTTCTTC.

This clonotype was counted many times. The J gene is TRBJ1-1, the V gene TRBV4-1; D gene unclear. V lost 3 bases and J 1 base, leaving 9 bases between the germline ends. CDR1 MGHRA and CDR2 YSYEKL come from the germline V gene. The CDR3 length is 14 residues. The DNA for the CDR3 is TGCGCCAGCAGCCACTCGGACGGGAACACTGAAGCTTTCTTT. It yields the protein CASSHSDGNTEAFF.

This clonotype appeared a few times. The chain uses TRBV12-3 or TRBV12-4 and TRBJ2-1; no clear D gene. The V gene lost 5 bases and the J gene lost 8 bases, with 13 bases spanning the gap. The CDR3 has 13 amino acids. CDR3 loop: CASSLSLRDEQFF. CDR3 DNA: TGTGCCAGCAGTCTATCCCTTCGCGATGAGCAGTTCTTC.

The chain is built from TRBV7-8 and TRBJ2-1, with D unclear. V was clipped by 5 bases and J by 5 bases, with 10 bases between them. CDR3 length: 13 residues. The germline V gene has CDR1 SGHVS and CDR2 FQNEAQ. The CDR3 sequence is CASSPGSNNEQFF. CDR3 nucleotides: TGTGCCAGCAGCCCCGGGTCCAACAATGAGCAGTTCTTC. The complete variable domain, with remaining parts taken from reference TRBV7-8 and TRBJ2-1, reads GAGVSQSPRYKVAKRGQDVALRCDPISGHVSLFWYQQALGQGPEFLTYFQNEAQLDKSGLPSDRFFAERPEGSVSTLKIQRTQQEDSAVYLCASSPGSNNEQFFGPGTRLTVL.

This clonotype has ten or more counts. The CDR3 here is CSATINPTDTQYF. The DNA of the CDR3 is TGCAGTGCGACCATAAACCCCACAGATACGCAGTATTTT. The chain combines TRBV20-1 with TRBJ2-3; D is unresolved. The germline CDR1 and CDR2 sequences are DFQATT and SNEGSKA (reference sequence). V lost 6 bases and J lost 2, with 12 bases in between. This CDR3 contains 13 residues.

This clonotype appeared many times. The V gene is TRBV2, the J gene TRBJ1-2, with 12 bases that match TRBD1. This CDR3 has 14 amino acids. Germline V gene lookup returns CDR1 SNHLY and CDR2 FYNNEI. V was pared by 5 bases and J by 8 bases, with 6 bases of the junction left unmatched. Here the CDR3 DNA reads TGTGCCAGCAGTCCGGGACAGGGGGCTTACGGCTACACCTTC. Its protein is CASSPGQGAYGYTF.

This clonotype was counted many times. The V call is TRBV2, the J call TRBJ1-1, with D perhaps TRBD1 (6 bases). Trimming stripped 6 bases from V and 2 bases from J, with 13 bases between. There are 14 residues in the CDR3. The germline V gene has CDR1 SNHLY and CDR2 FYNNEI. The CDR3 here is CASSEDSYNTEAFF. CDR3 DNA sequence: TGTGCCAGCAGCGAGGACAGTTATAACACTGAAGCTTTCTTT.

This clonotype came up many times. The chain recombines TRBV7-9 with TRBJ2-2; D unresolved. The V gene lost 5 bases and the J gene lost 0 bases, with 13 bases spanning the gap. Germline loops: CDR1 SEHNR, CDR2 FQNEAQ (reference sequence). The CDR3 has 16 residues. The chain's CDR3 is CASSPNQRTNTGELFF. The CDR3 DNA sequence: TGTGCCAGCAGCCCAAACCAGAGAACGAACACCGGGGAGCTGTTTTTT.

On this clonotype itself: One end of the junction varies from germline; a read error may be responsible. This chain links TRBV2 with TRBJ1-2; D is uncertain. The V gene's germline CDR1 is SNHLY and CDR2 FYNNEI. The CDR3 extends over 10 amino acids. Here the CDR3 reads CAISGYGYTF. The DNA for the CDR3 is TGTGCCATCAGTGGCTATGGCTACACCTTC.

The chain combines TRBV28 with TRBJ1-2; possibly TRBD1 for D (5 bases). CDR3 length: 13 residues. The V end was cut by 6 bases, the J end by 3 bases, with 11 bases between. CDR1 MDHEN and CDR2 SYDVKM come from the germline V gene. CDR3 residues: CASRQTEYYGYTF. CDR3 in DNA: TGTGCCAGCAGACAGACAGAGTACTATGGCTACACCTTC.

This clonotype was picked up a small number of times. The rearrangement links TRBV20-1 to TRBJ2-3, with D tentatively TRBD2 (6 bases). Germline CDR1 is DFQATT and CDR2 is SNEGSKA (reference sequence). V was trimmed by 0 bases and J by 4 bases, leaving 26 bases between them. This CDR3 comprises 19 residues. CDR3 sequence: CSARDPRSGGTLSADTQYF. The CDR3 DNA is TGCAGTGCTAGAGATCCCAGGTCAGGAGGGACTCTCAGCGCAGATACGCAGTATTTT.

This clonotype was observed a handful of times. Compared with germline, one end of the junction differs, possibly owing to a read error. This chain links TRBV27 with TRBJ2-1; no definite D call. The length of the CDR3 is 11 residues. Germline CDR1 reads MNHEY; CDR2 reads SMNVEV (reference sequence). Here the CDR3 reads CASGFYNEQFF. CDR3 in DNA: TGTGCCAGCGGTTTTTACAATGAGCAGTTCTTC.

The sample holds many counts of this clonotype. This chain uses TRBV12-3 or TRBV12-4 with TRBJ2-7; no definite D call. Between the trimmed V and J ends, which lost 5 bases and 2 bases, there was a span of 13 bases. The CDR3 loop spans 14 amino acids. The CDR3 DNA follows: TGTGCCAGCAGTCCCCTGGCAGCAACCTACGAGCAGTACTTC. Its translation is CASSPLAATYEQYF.

This clonotype occurred many times. The genes are TRBV28 and TRBJ2-3; TRBD1 matches at 8 bases. V shed 6 bases, J shed 5 bases, and the junction held 4 bases outside the gene matches. CDR1 and CDR2 from the germline V gene are MDHEN and SYDVKM. The CDR3 spans 13 residues. DNA for the CDR3: TGTGCCAGCAGGACGACAGGGGTAGATACGCAGTATTTT. Translation gives CASRTTGVDTQYF.